This T cell receptor (beta chain) appears in the sequencing data of a study of blood T cell repertoires in COVID-19. Study-level information: T cells, B-cell-depleted T cells, or PBMCs supplied cDNA or gDNA.

Under the authors' procedure: How many nucleated cells were present was estimated from reference gene primer amplification. TCRdb's table, derived via immunoSEQ multiplex PCR, lists solely in-frame clones and lacks some. V and J calls and clone size are copied from that table; D and trimming were computed from the DNA. The repertoire includes roughly 400,000 clones, approximately 91% of them detected once, and 1.4% sits in the top ten. CDR3 size: 14 residues. Trimming left V 5 bases short and J 1 base short, with 8 bases between. Per germline, CDR1 PRHDT and CDR2 FYEKMQ (reference sequence). The sequence was obtained from a woman aged 18-35 years who had been exposed to COVID-19. The rearrangement uses TRBV13 and TRBJ2-2; D is uncertain. The sequenced sample consisted of PBMCs or T cells enriched from blood (not recorded which). The chain's CDR3 is CASSPNWNTGELFF. The CDR3 DNA reads TGTGCCAGCAGCCCGAACTGGAACACCGGGGAGCTGTTTTTT.